These 30 T cell receptor beta chains originate from one sample sequenced in a study of identifying expanded T cells in peripheral blood. Only in-frame clones appear in the TCRdb table, and some are missing; sequencing was by immunoSEQ multiplex PCR. This sample has about 100,000 clones, with around 90% found just once. Sequencing was carried out using blood. The receptors were gathered from a person aged 18 to 75 in good health.

The rearrangement links TRBV5-4 to TRBJ1-1; 7 positions match TRBD1. Per the germline V gene, CDR1 is SGHNT and CDR2 is YYREEE (reference sequence). The V and J ends lost 2 bases and 1 base, in that order; junction bases with no gene match: 2. The CDR3 is made up of 14 amino acids. CDR3 amino acids: CASSFTGANTEAFF. In nucleotides, the CDR3 is TGTGCCAGCAGCTTTACAGGGGCGAACACTGAAGCTTTCTTT.

V is TRBV12-5 and J is TRBJ1-4; TRBD1 agrees at 8 bases. V gave up 6 bases and J gave up 4 bases; unmatched junction bases: 4. Germline V lookup: CDR1 LGHNT, CDR2 FRNRAP. The CDR3 runs 14 residues. The CDR3 DNA sequence: TGTGCTAGTGGCGGACAGGGCAGTAATGAAAAACTGTTTTTT. This gives the protein CASGGQGSNEKLFF.

The chain couples TRBV25-1 to TRBJ1-3; D is uncertain. The CDR3 totals 16 residues. Trimming stripped 3 bases from V and 8 bases from J, with 20 bases between. The germline gives CDR1 MGHDK, CDR2 SYGVNS. In DNA, the CDR3 is TGTGCCAGCAGTGAGTTCCGCGGATTAGACGTCGACACCATATATTTT. Translation: CASSEFRGLDVDTIYF.

With respect to this clone: The same CDR3 is also encoded by other DNA sequences in this sample. The chain recombines TRBV5-1 with TRBJ2-1; possible D gene TRBD2, 5 bases. The CDR3 contains 15 residues. The germline gives CDR1 SGHRS, CDR2 YFSETQ. V gave up 2 bases and J gave up 0 bases, with 9 bases separating them. CDR3 nucleotides: TGCGCCAGCAGCTTCGGGGATAGCTCCTACAATGAGCAGTTCTTC. It translates to CASSFGDSSYNEQFF.

This clone was seen a handful of times. V usage is TRBV6-5 and J usage is TRBJ1-3; the D gene is possibly TRBD1 (5 bases). Germline lookup yields CDR1 MNHEY and CDR2 SVGAGI. Trimming shortened V by 0 bases and J by 0 bases, and 9 bases separated the two germline ends. The CDR3 extends over 16 amino acids. CDR3 region: CASSYSRQNSGNTIYF. The CDR3 bases are TGTGCCAGCAGTTACTCGCGACAGAACTCTGGAAACACCATATATTTT.

The chain carries TRBV19 and TRBJ2-7; the D call may be TRBD1 or TRBD2 (5 bases each). V lost 7 bases to trimming and J lost 0 bases, with 10 bases between them. The germline gives CDR1 LNHDA, CDR2 SQIVND (reference sequence). This CDR3 has 13 amino acids. Here the CDR3 reads CASKGRSSYEQYF. CDR3 nucleotide sequence: TGTGCCAGTAAGGGACGAAGCTCCTACGAGCAGTACTTC.

This clone was counted once. The chain links TRBV7-2 to TRBJ2-5; D is uncertain. The germline CDR1 and CDR2 sequences are SGHTA and FQGNSA. The CDR3 extends over 12 amino acids. Trimming removed 5 bases at V and 5 bases at J, with 9 bases between. The CDR3: CASSDLLETQYF. DNA for the CDR3: TGTGCCAGCAGCGACCTCCTGGAGACCCAGTACTTC.

The genes are TRBV18 and TRBJ2-5; TRBD1 matches 7 bases. The CDR3 totals 15 residues. The V segment lost 4 bases and the J segment 0 bases; nucleotides outside the gene matches: 5. Germline-derived CDR1 and CDR2 are KGHSH and LQKENI. CDR3 region: CASSRSTGYQETQYF. DNA of the CDR3: TGTGCCAGCTCACGCTCGACAGGGTACCAAGAGACCCAGTACTTC.

The chain has TRBV25-1 and TRBJ2-5, with D perhaps TRBD1 (6 bases). The CDR3 has 15 amino acids. The V end was cut by 4 bases, the J end by 1 base, with 13 bases between. In germline, CDR1 is MGHDK, CDR2 SYGVNS. CDR3 sequence: CASSARGHTQETQYF. CDR3 in DNA: TGTGCCAGCAGTGCCCGGGGACACACCCAAGAGACCCAGTACTTC.

The chain links TRBV11-3 to TRBJ1-1; unclear D gene. This CDR3 comprises 14 residues. Germline CDR1 reads SGHNT; CDR2 reads YENEEA. V gave up 0 bases and J gave up 7 bases, with 12 bases separating them. The CDR3: CASSLDGQLDEAFF. CDR3 DNA: TGTGCCAGCAGCTTAGATGGGCAGCTAGATGAAGCTTTCTTT.

The chain links TRBV5-1 to TRBJ1-1; 7 positions agree with TRBD1. Germline CDR1 SGHRS, CDR2 YFSETQ. The ends lost 0 bases at V and 0 bases at J; junction bases unmatched: 2. The CDR3 is made up of 15 amino acids. The CDR3 here is CASSLGQGMNTEAFF. The CDR3 coding sequence is TGCGCCAGCAGCTTGGGACAGGGTATGAACACTGAAGCTTTCTTT.

CDR3 region: CASSTLDRAGYTF. Written as DNA, the CDR3 is TGTGCCAGTAGTACATTGGACAGGGCTGGCTACACCTTC. The chain links TRBV19 to TRBJ1-2, with TRBD1 matching 8 bases. CDR1 is LNHDA, CDR2 SQIVND, per germline (reference sequence). V lost 4 bases and J lost 7; bases outside the gene matches: 5. The CDR3 sequence is 13 residues long. Full variable domain (outside the CDR3, taken from reference TRBV19 and TRBJ1-2): DGGITQSPKYLFRKEGQNVTLSCEQNLNHDAMYWYRQDPGQGLRLIYYSQIVNDFQKGDIAEGYSVSREKKESFPLTVTSAQKNPTAFYLCASSTLDRAGYTFGSGTRLTVV.

The rearrangement uses TRBV14 and TRBJ2-1; a weak D match, TRBD1 (5 bases). The CDR3 is made up of 15 amino acids. Germline CDR1 is SGHDN and CDR2 is FVKESK. Between the trimmed V and J ends, which lost 0 bases and 2 bases, there was a span of 8 bases. The CDR3 coding sequence is TGTGCCAGCAGCCAAGACAGGGTAACCTACAATGAGCAGTTCTTC. As protein: CASSQDRVTYNEQFF.

The rearrangement joins TRBV5-8 to TRBJ2-4; D may match TRBD1 or TRBD2 (5 bases each). This CDR3 comprises 14 residues. Germline V CDR1 and CDR2: SGHTS, YDEGEE. V shed 1 base and J shed 9 bases, with 14 bases lying between them. CDR3 amino acids: CASSLYVGESIQYF. As DNA, the CDR3 is TGTGCCAGCAGCTTGTATGTAGGGGAGAGCATTCAGTACTTC.

In its sample, this clone was seen once. The chain uses TRBV5-4 and TRBJ2-1; 8 bases align to TRBD1. Trimming cost V 6 bases and J 8 bases; bases outside gene matches: 16. The V gene's germline CDR1 is SGHNT and CDR2 YYREEE (reference sequence). The CDR3 runs 16 residues. The CDR3 nucleotides are TGTGCCAGCAATAACCAACAGGGGGAGAAACGAGATGAGCAGTTCTTC. Protein sequence: CASNNQQGEKRDEQFF.

The CDR3 nucleotides are TGCGCCAGCAGCCCCGGGAGTGGACGGAGCTCTGGAAACACCATATATTTT. Protein product: CASSPGSGRSSGNTIYF. The chain combines TRBV4-3 with TRBJ1-3; no reliable D call. Trimming removed 4 bases at V and 0 bases at J, with 16 bases between. Germline V CDR1 and CDR2: LGHNA, YSLEER. There are 17 residues in the CDR3.

The chain is built from TRBV5-6 and TRBJ1-4; 8 nucleotides match TRBD1. The trim removed 3 bases at V and 3 bases at J, leaving 10 bases unmatched. Germline V CDR1 and CDR2: SGHDT, YYEEEE. The CDR3 has 17 amino acids. CDR3 DNA: TGTGCCAGCAGCTCTACAGGGGGTAGGAAAGCTAATGAAAAACTGTTTTTT. Residues: CASSSTGGRKANEKLFF.

The chain uses TRBV7-8 and TRBJ2-3; D remains ambiguous. Trimming cost V 3 bases and J 4 bases, with 11 bases left between them. The germline V gene has CDR1 SGHVS and CDR2 FQNEAQ. CDR3 length: 14 amino acids. CDR3 DNA sequence: TGTGCCAGCAGCTTTGTGGTATCGGCAGATACGCAGTATTTT. Its protein is CASSFVVSADTQYF. Based on the CDR3 plus reference TRBV7-8 and TRBJ2-3, the full variable domain is GAGVSQSPRYKVAKRGQDVALRCDPISGHVSLFWYQQALGQGPEFLTYFQNEAQLDKSGLPSDRFFAERPEGSVSTLKIQRTQQEDSAVYLCASSFVVSADTQYFGPGTRLTVL.

The chain joins TRBV6-5 to TRBJ2-1; possibly TRBD2 for D (6 bases). V lost 4 bases and J 5 bases, leaving 15 bases between the germline ends. CDR1 is MNHEY, CDR2 SVGAGI, per germline. This CDR3 contains 15 residues. CDR3 amino acids: CASSSPGVGDNEQFF. CDR3 nucleotides: TGTGCCAGCAGTTCCCCGGGAGTTGGCGACAATGAGCAGTTCTTC.

The rearrangement joins TRBV7-3 to TRBJ2-2; unclear D gene. From germline, CDR1 is SGHTA and CDR2 FQGTGA. The V and J ends lost 1 base and 6 bases respectively, with 12 bases between them. There are 15 residues in the CDR3. CDR3 sequence (DNA): TGTGCCAGCAGCTTAAATATGGGTCGGGCCGGGGAGCTGTTTTTT. Protein product: CASSLNMGRAGELFF.

The chain combines TRBV10-3 with TRBJ1-2; unclear D gene. V shed 11 bases and J shed 2 bases, with 18 bases lying between them. Looked up from germline, CDR1 is ENHRY and CDR2 is SYGVKD. The CDR3 is made up of 14 amino acids. For the CDR3, the DNA is TGTGCCGCGAGAGATCAAACACCAAACTATGGCTACACCTTC. Amino acids: CAARDQTPNYGYTF.

The chain carries TRBV9 and TRBJ1-1, with D maybe TRBD1 (5 bases). The germline V gene encodes CDR1 SGDLS and CDR2 YYNGEE. Trimming cost V 6 bases and J 1 base, with 13 bases left between them. The CDR3 loop spans 14 amino acids. The CDR3 protein is CASTPGLPNTEAFF. The DNA of the CDR3 is TGTGCCAGCACCCCGGGACTTCCGAACACTGAAGCTTTCTTT.

The chain links TRBV7-2 to TRBJ2-5; possibly TRBD2 for D (5 bases). The V and J ends lost 5 bases and 5 bases respectively, with 18 bases between them. The CDR3 covers 15 residues. CDR1 SGHTA and CDR2 FQGNSA come from the germline V gene. CDR3 residues: CASSLQAREGETQYF. The CDR3 DNA reads as TGTGCCAGCAGCCTACAAGCGAGGGAAGGCGAGACCCAGTACTTC.

This clone was detected once. The chain is built from TRBV2 and TRBJ1-1; possibly TRBD1 for D (6 bases). The CDR3 runs to 11 residues. The V gene's germline CDR1 is SNHLY and CDR2 FYNNEI. V shed 10 bases and J shed 7 bases, with 13 bases lying between them. CDR3 bases: TGTGCCATCCAGGGGACTCTTGAAGCTTTCTTT. Translated, it gives CAIQGTLEAFF. Combining the CDR3 with reference TRBV2 and TRBJ1-1 gives the whole variable domain EPEVTQTPSHQVTQMGQEVILRCVPISNHLYFYWYRQILGQKVEFLVSFYNNEISEKSEIFDDQFSVERPDGSNFTLKIRSTKLEDSAMYFCAIQGTLEAFFGQGTRLTVV.

Comment on this clone: Relative to the germline gene, one junction end is altered; a read error may explain this. This chain links TRBV6-4 with TRBJ1-5, with D perhaps TRBD1 (5 bases). Germline V lookup: CDR1 MRHNA, CDR2 SNTAGT. CDR3 length: 15 amino acids. The CDR3 nucleotides are TGTGCCAGCAGTTACTCATCCGGGGGGAGCCAGCCCCAGCATTTT. Its protein product is CASSYSSGGSQPQHF.

The chain joins TRBV4-2 to TRBJ1-6, with 9 bases identical to TRBD1. Germline trimming cut 6 bases from V and 8 bases from J; bases unmatched to any gene: 14. CDR1 is LGHNA and CDR2 is YNFKEQ in the germline V gene. The CDR3 contains 17 residues. CDR3 nucleotide sequence: TGTGCCAGCAGTCGTAGGGGGACAGGGTCCCCCTATTCACCCCTCCACTTT. Its translation: CASSRRGTGSPYSPLHF.

This clone appeared a single time. The CDR3 region has the DNA TGTGCCAGCAGCCTCGGACAGGGGAATCAGCCCCAGCATTTT. Translated, it gives CASSLGQGNQPQHF. The rearrangement joins TRBV28 to TRBJ1-5; 9 bases are a match to TRBD1. CDR1 is MDHEN and CDR2 is SYDVKM in the germline V gene. The CDR3 spans 14 residues. V shed 6 bases, J shed 4 bases, and the junction held 4 bases outside the gene matches.

The chain recombines TRBV9 with TRBJ2-3; no reliable D call. V dropped 4 bases and J dropped 0 bases, with 6 bases sitting between them. The CDR3 totals 13 residues. Germline CDR1 SGDLS, CDR2 YYNGEE. CDR3 sequence: CASSPTSTDTQYF. DNA of the CDR3: TGTGCCAGCAGCCCAACTAGCACAGATACGCAGTATTTT.

The table lists this clone with a few counts. The gene calls are TRBV5-1 and TRBJ2-5, with 10 bases identical to TRBD1. The CDR3 loop spans 15 amino acids. Germline values: CDR1 SGHRS, CDR2 YFSETQ. J lost 5 bases, V lost 4 bases, and 8 bases had no gene match. The CDR3 sequence: CASSTGTGARETQYF. CDR3 DNA sequence: TGCGCCAGCAGCACAGGGACAGGGGCTCGGGAGACCCAGTACTTC. Full variable domain (missing parts from reference TRBV5-1 and TRBJ2-5): KAGVTQTPRYLIKTRGQQVTLSCSPISGHRSVSWYQQTPGQGLQFLFEYFSETQRNKGNFPGRFSGRQFSNSRSEMNVSTLELGDSALYLCASSTGTGARETQYFGPGTRLLVL.

The rearrangement links TRBV7-2 to TRBJ2-7; D unresolved. V was pared by 0 bases and J by 3 bases, with 6 bases between. CDR1 SGHTA and CDR2 FQGNSA come from the germline V gene. This CDR3 is built from 13 residues. The CDR3: CASSLAQVYEQYF. The CDR3 DNA sequence: TGTGCCAGCAGCTTAGCGCAAGTCTACGAGCAGTACTTC.